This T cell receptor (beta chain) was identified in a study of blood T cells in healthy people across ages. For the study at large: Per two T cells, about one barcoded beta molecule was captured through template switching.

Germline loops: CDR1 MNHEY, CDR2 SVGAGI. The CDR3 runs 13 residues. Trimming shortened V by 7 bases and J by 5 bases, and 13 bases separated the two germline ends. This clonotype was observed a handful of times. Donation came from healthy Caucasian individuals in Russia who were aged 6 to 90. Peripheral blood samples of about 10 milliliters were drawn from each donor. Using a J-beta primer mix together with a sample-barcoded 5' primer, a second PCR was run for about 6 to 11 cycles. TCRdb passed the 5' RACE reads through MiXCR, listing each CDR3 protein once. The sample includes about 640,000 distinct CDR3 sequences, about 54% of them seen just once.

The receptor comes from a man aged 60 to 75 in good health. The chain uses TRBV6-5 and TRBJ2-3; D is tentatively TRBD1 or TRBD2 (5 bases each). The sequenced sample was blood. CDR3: CASTSPGRDTQYF. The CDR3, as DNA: TGTGCCAGCACATCCCCGGGGCGAGATACGCAGTATTTT.